The text below deals with one T cell receptor beta chain. Its antigen is undetermined. The CDR3 loop spans 15 amino acids. Trimming took 2 bases from V and 7 from J, leaving 14 bases between them. Germline V gene data show CDR1 as SNHLY and CDR2 as FYNNEI. This specimen comes from a study of T cell responses to AZD1222 COVID-19 vaccine. Study results and limitations: Breadth and depth of Spike-specific TCRs rose after two AZD1222 doses. Baseline serostatus was positive in only a handful of AZD1222 recipients.

Profiling relied on immunoSEQ multiplex PCR, and the TCRdb table lists in-frame clones only, not all of them. The table includes 140,000 to 150,000 clones, just over 90% detected once. V is TRBV2 and J is TRBJ1-4; a possible D gene is TRBD1 (6 bases). This clonotype originated in an adult who received the AZD1222 COVID-19 vaccine. Source: peripheral blood, taken 28 days after the second AZD1222 dose. This CDR3 is CASSERGGPSEKLFF. Here the CDR3 DNA reads TGTGCCAGCAGTGAAAGGGGGGGGCCTAGTGAAAAACTGTTTTTT.